The source of this TCR beta chain is a study of vaccination and CD4 T cells after COVID-19. Study at large: Post-COVID draws followed diagnosis by a median around 92 days (range 35 to 161). Stimulation of cells relied on overlapping spike peptides derived from SARS-CoV-2, HCoV-NL63, HCoV-OC43 and HCoV-229E. As control conditions, cultures were given either a CEFX pool serving as positive control, an HIV-1 Nef pool, or no peptide at all. Whole-study results and caveats: Within the convalescent patients, a median roughly 87% of the SARS-CoV-2-reactive clones were ones that appeared only post-vaccination.

An Oncomine TCR Beta short-read assay was used to sequence the DNA from cultured CD4+ T cells. A single record per CDR3 protein comes from TCRdb applying MiXCR to the PCR reads. The data contain just under 20,000 distinct CDR3 sequences, 52% of them singletons. Germline V CDR1 and CDR2: MNHEY, SVGAGI. The CDR3 loop spans 13 amino acids. V gave up 7 bases and J gave up 4 bases, with 13 bases separating them. Treatment meaning: roughly 10-day PBMC culture with coronavirus spike peptide pools or control peptides (ViraFEST assay). A word on this clonotype: Its antigen is currently unknown.

The sample taken for sequencing was CD4+ T cells from blood, cultured in vitro. The chain couples TRBV6-5 to TRBJ1-2; TRBD1 might be the D (5 bases). The TCR sequence derives from a human donor who had recovered from COVID-19. Here the CDR3 DNA reads TGTGCCAGCATTTATTCAGGGAGCTATGGCTACACCTTC. Protein product: CASIYSGSYGYTF.